This is a list of T cell receptor beta chains from one sample in a study of T cell responses to AZD1222 COVID-19 vaccine. Method: immunoSEQ multiplex PCR; TCRdb's copy keeps in-frame clones and lacks some. The table records approximately 81,000 clones, around nine tenths of them present only once. The sequencing used peripheral blood, collected on day 0 of MenACWY control vaccination. Receptors originate from an adult in good health. The CDR3 runs from the conserved cysteine through the conserved F or W. Fields, in order: J gene, V gene, D gene, clone size, CDR3 DNA, CDR3 protein. The D gene is left open where the match is weak. Size is stated for part of the rows, as once, few or many counts, or as a class when the clone is expanded.

J gene: TRBJ1-5; V gene: TRBV12-3/TRBV12-4; D gene: .; clone size: once; CDR3 DNA: TGTGCCAGCAGTCTGTCTAGCAATCAGCCCCAGCATTTT; CDR3 protein: CASSLSSNQPQHF
J gene: TRBJ2-1; V gene: TRBV11-2; D gene: .; clone size: .; CDR3 DNA: TGTGCCAGCAGAGCCCAGCGGATCCCTTTGAATGAGCAGTTCTTC; CDR3 protein: CASRAQRIPLNEQFF
J gene: TRBJ1-1; V gene: TRBV29-1; D gene: .; clone size: .; CDR3 DNA: TGCAGCGTCGCAGTGGGCGTCGGGATGAACACTGAAGCTTTCTTT; CDR3 protein: CSVAVGVGMNTEAFF
J gene: TRBJ2-7; V gene: TRBV4-1; D gene: .; clone size: .; CDR3 DNA: TGCGCCAGCAGCCAAGTAAAGGTGGGAGCTTACGAGCAGTACTTC; CDR3 protein: CASSQVKVGAYEQYF
J gene: TRBJ2-2; V gene: TRBV24-1; D gene: .; clone size: .; CDR3 DNA: TGTGCCACCAGTGATCAGGGTTCCGGGGAGCTGTTTTTT; CDR3 protein: CATSDQGSGELFF
J gene: TRBJ2-3; V gene: TRBV25-1; D gene: .; clone size: .; CDR3 DNA: TGTGCCAGCAGTGAGCGATCCTCCTTTGGTGGTGGAGATACGCAGTATTTT; CDR3 protein: CASSERSSFGGGDTQYF
J gene: TRBJ2-3; V gene: TRBV7-8; D gene: .; clone size: .; CDR3 DNA: TGTGCCAGCAGCTTTTTTGCTAGCGCCACCACAGATACGCAGTATTTT; CDR3 protein: CASSFFASATTDTQYF
J gene: TRBJ1-4; V gene: TRBV12-5; D gene: .; clone size: .; CDR3 DNA: TGTGCTAGTGGTTCCGGACAGCTTTATAATGAAAAACTGTTTTTT; CDR3 protein: CASGSGQLYNEKLFF
J gene: TRBJ2-2; V gene: TRBV7-9; D gene: .; clone size: .; CDR3 DNA: TGTGCCAGCAGCTTAGTGGACACCGGGGAGCTGTTTTTT; CDR3 protein: CASSLVDTGELFF
J gene: TRBJ1-6; V gene: TRBV5-4; D gene: .; clone size: .; CDR3 DNA: TGTGCCAGCAGCTTGGGCCAGTCTAATTCACCCCTCCACTTT; CDR3 protein: CASSLGQSNSPLHF
J gene: TRBJ2-3; V gene: TRBV5-4; D gene: .; clone size: .; CDR3 DNA: TGTGCCAGCAGCTTGGAGGGGGGCTACACAGATACGCAGTATTTT; CDR3 protein: CASSLEGGYTDTQYF
J gene: TRBJ1-5; V gene: TRBV6-2/TRBV6-3; D gene: .; clone size: .; CDR3 DNA: TGTGCCAGCAGTTCCCCGGGTCAGCCCCAGCATTTT; CDR3 protein: CASSSPGQPQHF
J gene: TRBJ1-3; V gene: TRBV11-2; D gene: .; clone size: .; CDR3 DNA: TGTGCCAGCAGCTCTTACGGGGGGAGCTCTGGAAACACCATATATTTT; CDR3 protein: CASSSYGGSSGNTIYF
J gene: TRBJ2-7; V gene: TRBV4-3; D gene: .; clone size: .; CDR3 DNA: TGCGCCAGCAGCCAAGATATGGCAGCTAGTGGTTACGAGCAGTACTTC; CDR3 protein: CASSQDMAASGYEQYF
J gene: TRBJ1-2; V gene: TRBV29-1; D gene: TRBD1; clone size: .; CDR3 DNA: TGCAGCGTTGTATACAGGGGGGCAGTTGGCTACACCTTC; CDR3 protein: CSVVYRGAVGYTF
J gene: TRBJ2-1; V gene: TRBV3-1/TRBV3-2; D gene: .; clone size: .; CDR3 DNA: TGTGCCAGCAGCCAAGACCAGGGGCCCCCAAATGAGCAGTTCTTC; CDR3 protein: CASSQDQGPPNEQFF
J gene: TRBJ2-1; V gene: TRBV29-1; D gene: .; clone size: .; CDR3 DNA: TGCAGCGTTAGGGACGGCGGGTATGAGCAGTTCTTC; CDR3 protein: CSVRDGGYEQFF
J gene: TRBJ2-5; V gene: TRBV9; D gene: .; clone size: .; CDR3 DNA: TGTGCCAGCAGCGCGACCCGGGACTTCCCGTTCGGGGAGACCCAGTACTTC; CDR3 protein: CASSATRDFPFGETQYF
J gene: TRBJ1-6; V gene: TRBV30; D gene: .; clone size: once; CDR3 DNA: TGTGCCTGCACATACTTCGACCCGACGGTAGGAAGCTCCTATAATTCACCCCTCCACTTT; CDR3 protein: CACTYFDPTVGSSYNSPLHF
J gene: TRBJ1-1; V gene: TRBV11-2; D gene: .; clone size: .; CDR3 DNA: TGTGCCAGCAGCTTAAGCAAGGGAGGAACTGAAGCTTTCTTT; CDR3 protein: CASSLSKGGTEAFF
J gene: TRBJ2-1; V gene: TRBV7-2; D gene: .; clone size: .; CDR3 DNA: TGTGCCAGCAGCTTAGGGGTCGGTGGGAATGAGCAGTTCTTC; CDR3 protein: CASSLGVGGNEQFF
J gene: TRBJ1-1; V gene: TRBV6-4; D gene: .; clone size: .; CDR3 DNA: TGTGCCACCCGGGGGCAGGTCAACACTGAAGCTTTCTTT; CDR3 protein: CATRGQVNTEAFF
J gene: TRBJ2-3; V gene: TRBV19; D gene: .; clone size: .; CDR3 DNA: TGTGCCAGTAGTATAGGCGAGGGTGCAGATACGCAGTATTTT; CDR3 protein: CASSIGEGADTQYF
J gene: TRBJ2-7; V gene: TRBV6-5; D gene: .; clone size: .; CDR3 DNA: TGTGCCAGCAGAACCACCGGTACCTACGAGCAGTACTTC; CDR3 protein: CASRTTGTYEQYF
J gene: TRBJ1-1; V gene: TRBV7-6; D gene: .; clone size: few; CDR3 DNA: TGTGCCAGCAGCTTAGGAGGGATGAACACTGAAGCTTTCTTT; CDR3 protein: CASSLGGMNTEAFF
J gene: TRBJ1-2; V gene: TRBV5-4; D gene: .; clone size: .; CDR3 DNA: TGTGCCAGCAGTTTAACAGGCTCCGGACGGCATGGCTACACCTTC; CDR3 protein: CASSLTGSGRHGYTF
J gene: TRBJ2-1; V gene: TRBV5-1; D gene: .; clone size: .; CDR3 DNA: TGCGCCAGCAGCTTGGTAGGCGGACTGGTCCATGAGCAGTTCTTC; CDR3 protein: CASSLVGGLVHEQFF
J gene: TRBJ1-5; V gene: TRBV24-1; D gene: .; clone size: .; CDR3 DNA: TGTGCCACCAGTGACTTTACAGAGGATCAGCCCCAGCATTTT; CDR3 protein: CATSDFTEDQPQHF
J gene: TRBJ2-3; V gene: TRBV28; D gene: .; clone size: .; CDR3 DNA: TGTGCCAGCAGACCTACAGGGCCTAGCACAGATACGCAGTATTTT; CDR3 protein: CASRPTGPSTDTQYF
J gene: TRBJ2-5; V gene: TRBV6-5; D gene: TRBD1; clone size: .; CDR3 DNA: TGTGCCAGCAGACAGGGGGAGACCCAGTACTTC; CDR3 protein: CASRQGETQYF
J gene: TRBJ1-2; V gene: TRBV2; D gene: .; clone size: .; CDR3 DNA: TGTGCCAGCAGGCGAGACAGCCCGACCCACTATGGCTACACCTTC; CDR3 protein: CASRRDSPTHYGYTF
J gene: TRBJ1-5; V gene: TRBV29-1; D gene: .; clone size: .; CDR3 DNA: TGCAGCGTTGGGGGGCAAGCCAATCAGCCCCAGCATTTT; CDR3 protein: CSVGGQANQPQHF
J gene: TRBJ2-1; V gene: TRBV3-1/TRBV3-2; D gene: TRBD2; clone size: .; CDR3 DNA: TGTGCCAGCAGCCAAGTAGGCGGGAGGGCCCTCTCCTACAATGAGCAGTTCTTC; CDR3 protein: CASSQVGGRALSYNEQFF
J gene: TRBJ2-7; V gene: TRBV11-2; D gene: .; clone size: .; CDR3 DNA: TGTGCCAGCAGCTTATTAGTTTCGAGCGACGAGCAGTACTTC; CDR3 protein: CASSLLVSSDEQYF
J gene: TRBJ1-2; V gene: TRBV9; D gene: .; clone size: once; CDR3 DNA: TGTGCCAGCAGCGTAGGGAATGGTGGCTACACCTTC; CDR3 protein: CASSVGNGGYTF
J gene: TRBJ1-2; V gene: TRBV5-1; D gene: .; clone size: .; CDR3 DNA: TGCGCCAGCAGCCCGCTGACAGGAGCCTATGGCTACACCTTC; CDR3 protein: CASSPLTGAYGYTF
J gene: TRBJ2-3; V gene: TRBV12-3/TRBV12-4; D gene: .; clone size: .; CDR3 DNA: TGTGCCAGCAATACCCGGCGGAGTACGCAGTATTTT; CDR3 protein: CASNTRRSTQYF
J gene: TRBJ2-1; V gene: TRBV11-3; D gene: .; clone size: once; CDR3 DNA: TGTGCCAGCAGCTCAATCCATGATGGGCGGATCGACAATGAGCAGTTCTTC; CDR3 protein: CASSSIHDGRIDNEQFF
J gene: TRBJ1-2; V gene: TRBV4-3; D gene: .; clone size: .; CDR3 DNA: TGCGCCAGCAGCCAAGCGCACTCAACCTTCTATGGCTACACCTTC; CDR3 protein: CASSQAHSTFYGYTF
J gene: TRBJ2-7; V gene: TRBV9; D gene: TRBD1; clone size: .; CDR3 DNA: TGTGCCAGCAGCCCGGGCCGGGACAGGGGTCCCGAGCAGTACTTC; CDR3 protein: CASSPGRDRGPEQYF
J gene: TRBJ2-7; V gene: TRBV27; D gene: TRBD1; clone size: .; CDR3 DNA: TGTGCCAGCAGTCTTAGAACAGACAGGGGGCACGAGCAGTACTTC; CDR3 protein: CASSLRTDRGHEQYF
J gene: TRBJ2-7; V gene: TRBV3-1/TRBV3-2; D gene: TRBD2; clone size: .; CDR3 DNA: TGTGCCAGCAGTCCTAGCGGTCGTTACGAGCAGTACTTC; CDR3 protein: CASSPSGRYEQYF
J gene: TRBJ1-2; V gene: TRBV27; D gene: .; clone size: once; CDR3 DNA: TGTGCCAGCAGTCCAGGACAGTTCTCCTTTAACTATGGCTACACCTTC; CDR3 protein: CASSPGQFSFNYGYTF
J gene: TRBJ1-2; V gene: TRBV2; D gene: TRBD1; clone size: .; CDR3 DNA: TGTGCCAGCAGTCCGAGGTCGTGGGACAGCTATGGCTACACCTTC; CDR3 protein: CASSPRSWDSYGYTF
J gene: TRBJ1-6; V gene: TRBV5-6; D gene: .; clone size: once; CDR3 DNA: TGTGCCAGCAGCCGATTAAGGCGAGGAGATTCACCCCTCCACTTT; CDR3 protein: CASSRLRRGDSPLHF
J gene: TRBJ2-7; V gene: TRBV3-1/TRBV3-2; D gene: .; clone size: .; CDR3 DNA: TGTGCCAGCAGCCAAGACCAGGGAAGCTCCTACGAGCAGTACTTC; CDR3 protein: CASSQDQGSSYEQYF
J gene: TRBJ1-2; V gene: TRBV30; D gene: .; clone size: .; CDR3 DNA: TGTGCCTGGAGTCCCCGCCGCGCGGGGAACACCTTC; CDR3 protein: CAWSPRRAGNTF
J gene: TRBJ2-5; V gene: TRBV28; D gene: .; clone size: .; CDR3 DNA: TGTGCCAGCAGTTCCCTCAGAGAGGGGGAGGAGACCCAGTACTTC; CDR3 protein: CASSSLREGEETQYF